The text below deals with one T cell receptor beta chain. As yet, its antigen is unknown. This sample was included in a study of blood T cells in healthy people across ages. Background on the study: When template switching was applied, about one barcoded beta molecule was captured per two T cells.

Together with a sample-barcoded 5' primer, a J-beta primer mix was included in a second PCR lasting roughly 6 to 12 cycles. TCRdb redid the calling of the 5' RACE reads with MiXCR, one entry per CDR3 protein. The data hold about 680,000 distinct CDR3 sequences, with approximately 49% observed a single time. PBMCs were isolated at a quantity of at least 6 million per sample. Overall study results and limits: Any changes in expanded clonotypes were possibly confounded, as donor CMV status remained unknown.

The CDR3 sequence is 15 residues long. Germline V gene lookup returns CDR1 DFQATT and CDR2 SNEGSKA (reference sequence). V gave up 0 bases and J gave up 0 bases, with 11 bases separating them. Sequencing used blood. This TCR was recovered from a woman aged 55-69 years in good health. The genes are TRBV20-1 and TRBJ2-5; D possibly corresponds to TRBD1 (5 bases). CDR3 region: CSAREGASYQETQYF. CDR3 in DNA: TGCAGTGCTAGAGAAGGGGCTTCGTACCAAGAGACCCAGTACTTC.